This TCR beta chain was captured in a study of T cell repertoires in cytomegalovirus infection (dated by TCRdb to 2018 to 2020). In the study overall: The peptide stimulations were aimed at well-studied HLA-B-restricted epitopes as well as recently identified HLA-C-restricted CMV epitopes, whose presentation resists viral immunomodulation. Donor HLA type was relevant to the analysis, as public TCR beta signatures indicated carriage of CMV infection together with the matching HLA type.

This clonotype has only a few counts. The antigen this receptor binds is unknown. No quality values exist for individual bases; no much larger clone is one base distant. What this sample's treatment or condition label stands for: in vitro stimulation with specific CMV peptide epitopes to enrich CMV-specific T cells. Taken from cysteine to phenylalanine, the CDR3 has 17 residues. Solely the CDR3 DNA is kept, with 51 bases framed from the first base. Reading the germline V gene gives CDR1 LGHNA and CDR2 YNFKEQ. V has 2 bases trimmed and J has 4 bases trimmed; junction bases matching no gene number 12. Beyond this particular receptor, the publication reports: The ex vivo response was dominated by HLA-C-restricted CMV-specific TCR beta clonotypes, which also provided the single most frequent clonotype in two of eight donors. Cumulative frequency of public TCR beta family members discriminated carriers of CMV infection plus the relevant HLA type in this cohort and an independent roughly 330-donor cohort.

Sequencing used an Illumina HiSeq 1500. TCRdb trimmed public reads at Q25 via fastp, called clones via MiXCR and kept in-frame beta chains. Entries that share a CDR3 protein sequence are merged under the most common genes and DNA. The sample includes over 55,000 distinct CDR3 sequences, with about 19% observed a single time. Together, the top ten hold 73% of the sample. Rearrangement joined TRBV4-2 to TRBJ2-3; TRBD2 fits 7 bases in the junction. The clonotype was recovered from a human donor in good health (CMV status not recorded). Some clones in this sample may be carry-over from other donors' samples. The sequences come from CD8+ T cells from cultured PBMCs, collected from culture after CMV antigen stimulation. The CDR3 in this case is CASSQSEGLESSDTQYF. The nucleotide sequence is TGTGCCAGCAGCCAATCCGAAGGACTAGAAAGTTCAGATACGCAGTATTTT.